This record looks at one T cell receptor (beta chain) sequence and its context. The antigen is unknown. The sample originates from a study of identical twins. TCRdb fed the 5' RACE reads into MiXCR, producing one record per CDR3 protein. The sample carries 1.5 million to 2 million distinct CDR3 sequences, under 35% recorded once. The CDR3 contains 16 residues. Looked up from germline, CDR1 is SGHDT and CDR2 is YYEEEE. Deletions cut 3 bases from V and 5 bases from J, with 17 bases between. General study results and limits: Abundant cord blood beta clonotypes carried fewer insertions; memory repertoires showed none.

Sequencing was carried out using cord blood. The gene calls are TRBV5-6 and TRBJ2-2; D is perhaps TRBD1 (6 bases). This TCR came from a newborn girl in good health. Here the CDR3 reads CASSSWGRSITGELFF. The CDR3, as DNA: TGTGCCAGCAGCTCTTGGGGGCGGAGTATAACCGGGGAGCTGTTTTTT.